Shown below are 22 T cell receptor beta chains from a single sample sequenced in a study of shared clonotypes between healthy human individuals. This table comes from immunoSEQ multiplex PCR, and its TCRdb copy is limited to in-frame clones, with some not included. The table shows approximately 2,000,000 clones, with about nine tenths occurring only once. The sample comprised naive CD4+ T cells from PBMCs. Described subset: CD45RA+ positively selected. Source of these receptors: a young man in good health. Some clones in this sample may be carry-over from other donors' samples.

The rearrangement uses TRBV4-1 and TRBJ2-7, with 7 nucleotides matching TRBD1. The CDR3 length is 14 residues. V was clipped by 4 bases and J by 5 bases; unmatched bases: 8. Germline V CDR1 and CDR2: MGHRA, YSYEKL. CDR3 in amino acids: CASSREQGFNEQYF. CDR3 nucleotides: TGCGCCAGCAGCCGGGAACAGGGGTTCAACGAGCAGTACTTC.

The chain combines TRBV5-4 with TRBJ2-5; D gene ambiguous. V shed 1 base and J shed 3 bases, with 16 bases lying between them. The CDR3 sequence is 16 residues long. From germline, CDR1 is SGHNT and CDR2 YYREEE (reference sequence). The CDR3 is CASSLYAGLTKETQYF. The CDR3 DNA reads TGTGCCAGCAGCTTGTACGCAGGCCTCACGAAAGAGACCCAGTACTTC.

A single count supports this clone. The rearrangement joins TRBV7-9 to TRBJ2-4; the D is unclear. The germline V gene has CDR1 SEHNR and CDR2 FQNEAQ (reference sequence). CDR3 size: 15 residues. V was pared by 5 bases and J by 0 bases, with 11 bases between. CDR3: CASSPLPLAKNIQYF. DNA of the CDR3: TGTGCCAGCAGCCCCCTGCCCCTAGCCAAAAACATTCAGTACTTC.

This rearrangement joins TRBV5-1 to TRBJ2-2; D gene unclear. V lost 1 base and J 0 bases, leaving 7 bases between the germline ends. CDR3 size: 15 residues. Germline lookup yields CDR1 SGHRS and CDR2 YFSETQ. CDR3 nucleotide sequence: TGCGCCAGCAGCTTGTCGGTCTCGAACACCGGGGAGCTGTTTTTT. It is translated as CASSLSVSNTGELFF.

The rearrangement uses TRBV28 and TRBJ2-2, with a possible D match to TRBD2 (5 bases). The ends were cut back, 7 bases at V and 5 bases at J, with 11 bases in the middle. Germline V gene lookup returns CDR1 MDHEN and CDR2 SYDVKM. This CDR3 is 13 amino acids long. CDR3: CASTLGVTGELFF. CDR3 nucleotides: TGTGCCAGCACCCTCGGGGTTACCGGGGAGCTGTTTTTT.

This chain joins TRBV14 and TRBJ1-1, with 7 bases aligning to TRBD1. The germline V gene encodes CDR1 SGHDN and CDR2 FVKESK. The V and J ends lost 1 base and 4 bases, in that order; junction bases with no gene match: 6. CDR3 length equals 15 residues. The CDR3 sequence: CASSQVGGSSTEAFF. CDR3 bases: TGTGCCAGCAGCCAAGTAGGGGGCTCGAGCACTGAAGCTTTCTTT.

The chain couples TRBV29-1 to TRBJ2-7; D may be TRBD1 (6 bases). Per the germline V gene, CDR1 is SQVTM and CDR2 is ANQGSEA. The CDR3 runs to 12 residues. Trimming removed 7 bases from V and 4 bases from J, with 14 bases in between. The CDR3 protein is CSAQQGRYEQYF. DNA of the CDR3: TGCAGCGCCCAACAGGGCCGGTACGAGCAGTACTTC.

This CDR3 reads CASSQEDRVYEQYF. CDR3 DNA sequence: TGCGCCAGCAGCCAAGAGGACAGGGTCTACGAGCAGTACTTC. The chain carries TRBV4-3 and TRBJ2-7; 8 bases fit TRBD1. This CDR3 has 14 amino acids. With V trimmed by 0 bases and J by 3 bases, 1 base remained unmatched. Germline V gene sequence: CDR1 LGHNA, CDR2 YSLEER.

This chain connects TRBV6-5 to TRBJ2-5, with a tentative D call TRBD1 (5 bases). The V gene's germline CDR1 is MNHEY and CDR2 SVGAGI. This CDR3 region has 15 residues. Trimming took off 7 bases at V and 4 bases at J, with 19 bases between the two ends. The CDR3 is CASTDLSAGPETQYF. The DNA for the CDR3 is TGTGCCAGCACCGATCTCTCCGCAGGGCCAGAGACCCAGTACTTC.

The chain links TRBV30 to TRBJ2-5; either TRBD1 or TRBD2 may fit D (5 bases each). Trimming cost V 8 bases and J 3 bases, with 13 bases left between them. This CDR3 comprises 12 residues. The germline CDR1 and CDR2 sequences are GTSNPN and SVGIG (reference sequence). The CDR3 DNA reads TGTGCCGGGGGTCTAGGGGAAGAGACCCAGTACTTC. It is translated as CAGGLGEETQYF. The full variable domain, its missing parts supplied by reference TRBV30 and TRBJ2-5, is SQTIHQWPATLVQPVGSPLSLECTVEGTSNPNLYWYRQAAGRGLQLLFYSVGIGQISSEVPQNLSASRPQDRQFILSSKKLLLSDSGFYLCAGGLGEETQYFGPGTRLLVL.

This chain uses TRBV5-1 with TRBJ1-5; 8 bases line up with TRBD1. With V trimmed by 1 base and J by 2 bases, 5 bases remained unmatched. Germline V gene sequence: CDR1 SGHRS, CDR2 YFSETQ. This CDR3 region has 16 residues. The CDR3 DNA reads as TGCGCCAGCAGCTTGTCAGGGGGCGCGGGCAATCAGCCCCAGCATTTT. Its translation: CASSLSGGAGNQPQHF.

J is TRBJ2-7 and V is TRBV27; 16 nucleotides align to TRBD2. Germline trimming cut 5 bases from V and 3 bases from J; bases unmatched to any gene: 4. The length of the CDR3 is 16 residues. Germline values: CDR1 MNHEY, CDR2 SMNVEV (reference sequence). DNA of the CDR3: TGTGCCAGCAGTACGGGACTAGCGGGAGGGAGCTACGAGCAGTACTTC. Amino acid sequence: CASSTGLAGGSYEQYF.

The chain carries TRBV2 and TRBJ1-2; TRBD1 matches 7 bases. CDR1 is SNHLY, CDR2 FYNNEI, per germline. This CDR3 comprises 12 residues. J gave up 8 bases and V 4 bases, and 4 bases lay outside the gene matches. CDR3 DNA: TGTGCCAGCAGTGGCCCCAGGGGGGGCTACACCTTC. Amino acids: CASSGPRGGYTF.

The chain is built from TRBV7-3 and TRBJ1-2, with 7 bases that match TRBD1. The CDR3 sequence is 15 residues long. V was pared by 5 bases and J by 1 base, with 7 bases of the junction left unmatched. Germline CDR1 SGHTA, CDR2 FQGTGA. CDR3 sequence (DNA): TGTGCCAGCAGCCCCTCAGGGGGATATAACTATGGCTACACCTTC. This translates into CASSPSGGYNYGYTF. Full variable domain (remainder filled in from reference TRBV7-3 and TRBJ1-2): GAGVSQTPSNKVTEKGKYVELRCDPISGHTALYWYRQSLGQGPEFLIYFQGTGAADDSGLPNDRFFAVRPEGSVSTLKIQRTERGDSAVYLCASSPSGGYNYGYTFGSGTRLTVV.

This chain connects TRBV5-5 to TRBJ1-2; D is unclear. Trimming took off 1 base at V and 8 bases at J, with 9 bases between the two ends. Germline CDR1 reads SGHKS; CDR2 reads YYEKEE (reference sequence). The CDR3 contains 12 residues. CDR3 nucleotides: TGTGCCAGCAGCTTGAACAGCTGGGGCTACACCTTC. Its protein is CASSLNSWGYTF.

In this sample, this clone turned up once. V and J are TRBV15 and TRBJ2-7, with unresolved D. Trimming took 4 bases from V and 3 from J, leaving 13 bases between them. The germline gives CDR1 LNHNV, CDR2 YYDKDF (reference sequence). This CDR3 region has 14 residues. The CDR3 spells CATSKNSQYYEQYF. The CDR3 DNA reads TGTGCCACCAGCAAAAATTCTCAATACTACGAGCAGTACTTC.

A word on this clone: Other nucleotide sequences in the sample specify the same CDR3. The V call is TRBV10-3, the J call TRBJ2-3; D is unresolved. The CDR3 consists of 11 residues. The germline gives CDR1 ENHRY, CDR2 SYGVKD. The V and J ends lost 3 bases and 5 bases respectively, with 3 bases between them. The CDR3 bases are TGTGCCATCAGTGATAGAGATACGCAGTATTTT. This encodes CAISDRDTQYF.

The gene calls are TRBV5-1 and TRBJ2-3; D gene ambiguous. The ends were cut back, 0 bases at V and 7 bases at J, with 15 bases in the middle. The CDR3 consists of 15 residues. Germline V gene data show CDR1 as SGHRS and CDR2 as YFSETQ. The CDR3 loop is CASSLVLDSENTQYF. CDR3 in DNA: TGCGCCAGCAGCTTGGTTCTTGACTCTGAAAATACGCAGTATTTT.

This chain links TRBV25-1 with TRBJ2-3; TRBD2 aligns across 7 bases. The V gene's germline CDR1 is MGHDK and CDR2 SYGVNS. The CDR3 runs to 15 residues. Trimming cost V 5 bases and J 0 bases; bases outside gene matches: 5. CDR3 loop: CASSTGRVSTDTQYF. The CDR3 nucleotides are TGTGCCAGCAGTACGGGGAGGGTTAGCACAGATACGCAGTATTTT. The variable domain in full, with the rest retrieved from reference TRBV25-1 and TRBJ2-3, is EADIYQTPRYLVIGTGKKITLECSQTMGHDKMYWYQQDPGMELHLIHYSYGVNSTEKGDLSSESTVSRIRTEHFPLTLESARPSHTSQYLCASSTGRVSTDTQYFGPGTRLTVL.

The chain uses TRBV5-1 and TRBJ1-5; 7 positions match TRBD1. Germline CDR1 SGHRS, CDR2 YFSETQ. The CDR3 totals 14 residues. The trim removed 2 bases at V and 6 bases at J, leaving 5 bases unmatched. The DNA for the CDR3 is TGCGCCAGCAGCTTAGGACAGGCGGGTCAGCCCCAGCATTTT. It is translated as CASSLGQAGQPQHF.

The sample holds one count of this clone. The chain has TRBV28 and TRBJ2-7, with a weak D call TRBD2 (5 bases). The V and J ends lost 3 bases and 2 bases respectively, with 11 bases between them. The CDR3 sequence is 14 residues long. Germline V CDR1 and CDR2: MDHEN, SYDVKM. CDR3 sequence: CASSLDREPYEQYF. The CDR3 DNA is TGTGCCAGCAGTTTGGACCGGGAACCCTACGAGCAGTACTTC.

CDR3 loop: CASSEAPRRGYHGYTF. The CDR3 bases are TGTGCCAGCAGTGAAGCCCCACGCAGGGGGTATCATGGCTACACCTTC. The chain is built from TRBV6-1 and TRBJ1-2; 7 nucleotides agree with TRBD1. The CDR3 runs to 16 residues. V dropped 0 bases and J dropped 6; count of bases not matched to a gene: 10. CDR1 MNHNS and CDR2 SASEGT come from the germline V gene.